These 26 T cell receptor beta chains came from one sample sequenced in a study of shared T cell receptors in the human thymus. TCRdb's copy holds only in-frame clones and misses some; the assay was immunoSEQ multiplex PCR. The data show hundreds of thousands of clones, 95% seen once. Specimen: thymocytes. Receptors were obtained from a human donor.

The chain combines TRBV28 with TRBJ1-5, with D possibly being TRBD1 (6 bases). The germline gives CDR1 MDHEN, CDR2 SYDVKM. Trimming cost V 1 base and J 7 bases, with 14 bases left between them. The CDR3 is 15 residues long. CDR3 bases: TGTGCCAGCAGTTTATCCGGGGGGCTCGGACAGCCCCAGCATTTT. Protein sequence: CASSLSGGLGQPQHF.

This chain links TRBV27 with TRBJ1-1; 12 bases fit TRBD1. The CDR3 loop spans 17 amino acids. Trimming at V came to 0 bases and at J to 3 bases, leaving 5 bases not matched to a gene. Germline V CDR1 and CDR2: MNHEY, SMNVEV (reference sequence). DNA for the CDR3: TGTGCCAGCAGTTTATCAAGGGACAGGGGGCAGGACACTGAAGCTTTCTTT. Translated: CASSLSRDRGQDTEAFF.

V is TRBV11-2 and J is TRBJ2-7; TRBD2 might be the D (6 bases). Germline CDR1 reads SGHAT; CDR2 reads FQNNGV. V was cut by 5 bases and J by 6 bases, with 20 bases left in between. The CDR3 length is 15 residues. CDR3 coding DNA: TGTGCCAGCAGCCCCTCCCGCGAGCGGAGGGGCGAGCAGTACTTC. Protein: CASSPSRERRGEQYF.

This sequence joins TRBV6-1 and TRBJ2-1; 12 bases agree with TRBD2. Trimming removed 6 bases from V and 4 bases from J; junction bases left unmatched: 4. Germline V gene data show CDR1 as MNHNS and CDR2 as SASEGT. This CDR3 comprises 15 residues. The CDR3 DNA reads TGTGCCAGCAGCCGGACTAGCGGGATTTACAATGAGCAGTTCTTC. Amino acid sequence: CASSRTSGIYNEQFF.

The V call is TRBV28, the J call TRBJ2-2; D is perhaps TRBD1 or TRBD2 (5 bases each). Trimming cost V 6 bases and J 7 bases, with 12 bases left between them. There are 13 residues in the CDR3. CDR1 MDHEN and CDR2 SYDVKM come from the germline V gene. This CDR3 reads CASRAQEVGELFF. CDR3 in DNA: TGTGCCAGCAGAGCACAGGAGGTCGGGGAGCTGTTTTTT.

The rearrangement uses TRBV6-1 and TRBJ2-4, with D unresolved. Germline values: CDR1 MNHNS, CDR2 SASEGT. The CDR3 has 15 residues. V was clipped by 7 bases and J by 3 bases, with 16 bases between them. The CDR3 bases are TGTGCCAGCATGGGCAGGCTGAATGTCAAAAACATTCAGTACTTC. Translated: CASMGRLNVKNIQYF.

This chain uses TRBV6-1 with TRBJ2-3, with D perhaps given as TRBD1 or TRBD2 (6 bases each). The CDR3 runs 15 residues. Trimming took off 2 bases at V and 4 bases at J, with 13 bases between the two ends. The germline V gene encodes CDR1 MNHNS and CDR2 SASEGT. The CDR3 bases are TGTGCCAGCAGTGAATCAATGGGGGGCCCAGATACGCAGTATTTT. Its translation: CASSESMGGPDTQYF.

The genes are TRBV7-2 and TRBJ2-7, with TRBD2 as a possible D gene (6 bases). Germline-derived CDR1 and CDR2 are SGHTA and FQGNSA. The CDR3 is 14 residues long. The V end lost 9 bases, the J end lost 0 bases, and 15 bases lay between the germline ends. DNA of the CDR3: TGTGCCAGGGGGGGAGCGAGAAGCTCCTACGAGCAGTACTTC. Amino acids: CARGGARSSYEQYF.

The genes are TRBV20-1 and TRBJ2-3; D gene unclear. Looked up from germline, CDR1 is DFQATT and CDR2 is SNEGSKA (reference sequence). There are 11 residues in the CDR3. The ends were cut back, 3 bases at V and 5 bases at J, with 6 bases in the middle. This chain's CDR3 is CSARLVDTQYF. CDR3 coding DNA: TGCAGTGCTAGGCTCGTAGATACGCAGTATTTT.

In this sample, this clone turned up once. This chain joins TRBV28 and TRBJ2-5, with D possibly TRBD2 on 6 matching bases. Germline V gene lookup returns CDR1 MDHEN and CDR2 SYDVKM. The V end lost 5 bases, the J end lost 3 bases, and 16 bases lay between the germline ends. This CDR3 is 15 amino acids long. CDR3 in DNA: TGTGCCAGCAGTCTGGGAGGCAGGGTGGAAGAGACCCAGTACTTC. Translating gives CASSLGGRVEETQYF.

V is TRBV4-3 and J is TRBJ2-5, with D perhaps matching TRBD2 (6 bases). The CDR3 sequence is 15 residues long. Per germline, CDR1 LGHNA and CDR2 YSLEER. Trimming removed 4 bases at V and 7 bases at J, with 19 bases between. The CDR3 nucleotides are TGCGCCAGCAGCCCGGGCCGAGGGCCCGGGGGGACCCAGTACTTC. It encodes CASSPGRGPGGTQYF.

The V gene is TRBV7-9, the J gene TRBJ1-3; D unclear. The CDR3 is 14 residues long. The V end was cut by 6 bases, the J end by 4 bases, with 13 bases between. Germline CDR1 and CDR2: SEHNR and FQNEAQ (reference sequence). The CDR3: CASSSQVKGNTIYF. The DNA for the CDR3 is TGTGCCAGCAGTTCCCAGGTCAAAGGAAACACCATATATTTT.

CDR3 sequence reads: CASSLGAGAGEQYF. The CDR3 DNA reads TGTGCCAGCAGCTTGGGGGCGGGAGCGGGAGAGCAGTACTTC. V usage is TRBV11-1 and J usage is TRBJ2-7; perhaps TRBD2 as D (7 bases). V shed 3 bases and J shed 7 bases, with 16 bases lying between them. From germline, CDR1 is SGHAT and CDR2 FQDESV (reference sequence). The CDR3 has 14 residues.

The chain uses TRBV7-3 and TRBJ2-3; D is unclear. Trimming stripped 5 bases from V and 0 bases from J, with 3 bases between. There are 12 residues in the CDR3. In germline, CDR1 is SGHTA, CDR2 FQGTGA. The CDR3 loop is CASSLSTDTQYF. CDR3 in DNA: TGTGCCAGCAGCCTAAGCACAGATACGCAGTATTTT.

The V and J genes are TRBV15 and TRBJ2-5, with D perhaps TRBD1 (6 bases). V dropped 0 bases and J dropped 5 bases, with 13 bases sitting between them. The CDR3 loop spans 15 amino acids. CDR1 and CDR2 from the germline V gene are LNHNV and YYDKDF (reference sequence). The DNA for the CDR3 is TGTGCCACCAGCAGAGATTCCCTAAGGGGGGAGACCCAGTACTTC. Protein sequence: CATSRDSLRGETQYF.

This chain uses TRBV7-9 with TRBJ2-1, with 9 bases matching TRBD1. From germline, CDR1 is SEHNR and CDR2 FQNEAQ (reference sequence). This CDR3 contains 15 residues. Trimming removed 5 bases from V and 8 bases from J; junction bases left unmatched: 10. The CDR3 spells CASSLGQGMRYEQFF. The CDR3 bases are TGTGCCAGCAGCCTCGGACAGGGGATGAGGTATGAGCAGTTCTTC.

V is TRBV15 and J is TRBJ2-2, with D tentatively TRBD1 (6 bases). The V gene lost 0 bases and the J gene lost 0 bases, with 11 bases spanning the gap. CDR1 and CDR2 from the germline V gene are LNHNV and YYDKDF (reference sequence). The CDR3 runs to 17 residues. In DNA, the CDR3 is TGTGCCACCAGCAGAGACCGGACAGAACCGAACACCGGGGAGCTGTTTTTT. It encodes CATSRDRTEPNTGELFF.

This sequence joins TRBV7-3 and TRBJ2-5; 7 nucleotides align to TRBD1. Trimming at V came to 5 bases and at J to 5 bases, leaving 11 bases not matched to a gene. The CDR3 runs 15 residues. Germline V gives CDR1 SGHTA, CDR2 FQGTGA. CDR3 nucleotide sequence: TGTGCCAGCAGCCCAAAGACAGGGCCTAAGGAGACCCAGTACTTC. It codes for CASSPKTGPKETQYF.

The chain uses TRBV5-4 and TRBJ2-1, with 7 bases aligning to TRBD1. Germline trimming cut 3 bases from V and 4 bases from J; bases unmatched to any gene: 1. The CDR3 loop spans 13 amino acids. CDR1 is SGHNT and CDR2 is YYREEE in the germline V gene (reference sequence). CDR3 loop: CASSSGQYNEQFF. The DNA of the CDR3 is TGTGCCAGCAGCTCGGGACAGTACAATGAGCAGTTCTTC.

V usage is TRBV28 and J usage is TRBJ2-7, with TRBD1 matching over 8 bases. In germline, CDR1 is MDHEN, CDR2 SYDVKM. V trimming: 6 bases; J trimming: 2 bases; junction bases outside the gene matches: 6. This CDR3 is 14 amino acids long. The CDR3 region has the DNA TGTGCCAGCAGCTCGGACAGGGCGGCCTACGAGCAGTACTTC. Translating gives CASSSDRAAYEQYF.

The chain has TRBV7-2 and TRBJ2-1; 8 nucleotides match TRBD2. The germline CDR1 and CDR2 sequences are SGHTA and FQGNSA. The CDR3 is 18 residues long. Losses at the gene ends were 5 bases for V and 6 bases for J; bases not matched to a gene: 18. CDR3 region: CASSLVGGLAGRINEQFF. The CDR3 region has the DNA TGTGCCAGCAGCCTAGTAGGGGGATTAGCGGGACGAATCAATGAGCAGTTCTTC. The full variable domain, its missing parts supplied by reference TRBV7-2 and TRBJ2-1, is GAGVSQSPSNKVTEKGKDVELRCDPISGHTALYWYRQSLGQGLEFLIYFQGNSAPDKSGLPSDRFSAERTGGSVSTLTIQRTQQEDSAVYLCASSLVGGLAGRINEQFFGPGTRLTVL.

This clone was observed a handful of times. The V and J genes are TRBV28 and TRBJ1-5; no clear D gene. Deletions cut 7 bases from V and 2 bases from J, with 12 bases between. Germline V CDR1 and CDR2: MDHEN, SYDVKM. The CDR3 is 14 amino acids. The CDR3 nucleotides are TGTGCCAGCACCACCGAGTGGGGCAATCAGCCCCAGCATTTT. Residues: CASTTEWGNQPQHF. The whole variable domain, remainder taken from reference TRBV28 and TRBJ1-5, is DVKVTQSSRYLVKRTGEKVFLECVQDMDHENMFWYRQDPGLGLRLIYFSYDVKMKEKGDIPEGYSVSREKKERFSLILESASTNQTSMYLCASTTEWGNQPQHFGDGTRLSIL.

The V call is TRBV10-3, the J call TRBJ1-2; D remains ambiguous. The germline CDR1 and CDR2 sequences are ENHRY and SYGVKD. With 3 bases removed from V and 0 bases from J, the gap between germline ends came to 20 bases. There are 18 residues in the CDR3. The CDR3 sequence: CAISDGPPTITANYGYTF. The CDR3, as DNA: TGTGCCATCAGTGACGGTCCACCCACCATAACCGCTAACTATGGCTACACCTTC.

This rearrangement joins TRBV7-9 to TRBJ1-2; D is perhaps TRBD1 (5 bases). The germline gives CDR1 SEHNR, CDR2 FQNEAQ (reference sequence). The V gene lost 3 bases and the J gene lost 2 bases, with 7 bases spanning the gap. CDR3 size: 13 residues. In DNA form, the CDR3 reads TGTGCCAGCAGCTTCAGGGAAAACTATGGCTACACCTTC. Translating gives CASSFRENYGYTF. The full variable domain, rest sourced from reference TRBV7-9 and TRBJ1-2, is DTGVSQNPRHKITKRGQNVTFRCDPISEHNRLYWYRQTLGQGPEFLTYFQNEAQLEKSRLLSDRFSAERPKGSFSTLEIQRTEQGDSAMYLCASSFRENYGYTFGSGTRLTVV.

This clone was seen just once. The rearrangement joins TRBV4-3 to TRBJ2-4; either TRBD1 or TRBD2 may supply D (6 bases each). Between the trimmed V and J ends, which lost 4 bases and 1 base, there was a span of 11 bases. The germline V gene encodes CDR1 LGHNA and CDR2 YSLEER. This CDR3 has 15 residues. CDR3 residues: CASSRFGGAKNIQYF. CDR3 DNA sequence: TGCGCCAGCAGCCGGTTCGGGGGCGCCAAAAACATTCAGTACTTC.

The chain is built from TRBV25-1 and TRBJ1-1; 9 bases match TRBD1. Losses at the gene ends were 4 bases for V and 7 bases for J; bases not matched to a gene: 19. The CDR3 covers 18 residues. Germline V CDR1 and CDR2: MGHDK, SYGVNS. This CDR3 is CASSVKKIPGQGEGEAFF. The CDR3 DNA sequence: TGTGCCAGCAGTGTTAAGAAGATACCGGGACAGGGAGAGGGTGAAGCTTTCTTT. The complete variable domain, with remaining parts taken from reference TRBV25-1 and TRBJ1-1, reads EADIYQTPRYLVIGTGKKITLECSQTMGHDKMYWYQQDPGMELHLIHYSYGVNSTEKGDLSSESTVSRIRTEHFPLTLESARPSHTSQYLCASSVKKIPGQGEGEAFFGQGTRLTVV.